The 20 T cell receptor beta chains given below trace back to one sample, sequenced in a study of blood T cell repertoires in COVID-19. Repertoires were generated with immunoSEQ multiplex PCR, while TCRdb's copy carries only in-frame clones and drops some. The sample holds some 150,000 clones, about 91% seen once. Sequencing was done on a sample of peripheral blood. The source is a woman aged 55-75 years who had recovered from COVID-19.

The chain couples TRBV15 to TRBJ2-5; D is uncertain. The germline gives CDR1 LNHNV, CDR2 YYDKDF (reference sequence). The ends were cut back, 0 bases at V and 8 bases at J, with 7 bases in the middle. CDR3 length: 12 amino acids. The CDR3 here is CATSRDSNTQYF. The CDR3 DNA follows: TGTGCCACCAGCAGAGATTCCAATACCCAGTACTTC.

The chain carries TRBV3-1 (or the pseudogene TRBV3-2) and TRBJ2-7; 9 positions match TRBD2. Germline V gene data show CDR1 as LGHDT and CDR2 as YNNKEL (reference sequence). Losses at the gene ends were 3 bases for V and 5 bases for J; bases not matched to a gene: 8. This CDR3 has 15 residues. In DNA form, the CDR3 reads TGTGCCAGCAGCCAGATGGCGGGGGGGTACGACGAGCAGTACTTC. Amino acids: CASSQMAGGYDEQYF.

CDR3 coding DNA: TGTGCCACCAGGGACAGGGGGGCGAACACTGAAGCTTTCTTT. Its translation is CATRDRGANTEAFF. The chain has TRBV10-3 and TRBJ1-1; 11 bases match TRBD1. The CDR3 length is 14 residues. The V gene's germline CDR1 is ENHRY and CDR2 SYGVKD. V dropped 10 bases and J dropped 1; count of bases not matched to a gene: 5.

V gene TRBV24-1 combines with J gene TRBJ2-1, with 14 bases fitting TRBD2. Germline assignment: CDR1 KGHDR and CDR2 SFDVKD. This CDR3 is 15 amino acids long. J lost 10 bases, V lost 1 base, and 2 bases had no gene match. The CDR3 DNA is TGTGCCACCAGTGATTTAGGGACTAGCGGGGGCGAGCAGTTCTTC. It translates to CATSDLGTSGGEQFF.

The rearrangement joins TRBV5-1 to TRBJ2-5, with 9 bases matching TRBD2. CDR3 length: 16 amino acids. CDR1 SGHRS and CDR2 YFSETQ come from the germline V gene. V was pared by 1 base and J by 4 bases, with 8 bases of the junction left unmatched. Here the CDR3 DNA reads TGCGCCAGCAGCTTGCAAGGTAGCGGGGGCCTAGAGACCCAGTACTTC. Translating it yields CASSLQGSGGLETQYF.

This clone was seen just once. V gene TRBV13 combines with J gene TRBJ1-2; 8 bases line up with TRBD1. Germline V gene lookup returns CDR1 PRHDT and CDR2 FYEKMQ (reference sequence). The CDR3 has 14 amino acids. J lost 4 bases, V lost 4 bases, and 5 bases had no gene match. The CDR3 sequence is CASSSKTGVYGYTF. The CDR3 region has the DNA TGTGCCAGCAGCTCAAAGACAGGGGTCTATGGCTACACCTTC.

This chain links TRBV5-4 with TRBJ2-5; D is possibly TRBD1 (6 bases). Trimming removed 2 bases at V and 2 bases at J, with 16 bases between. The CDR3 length is 16 residues. CDR1 is SGHNT and CDR2 is YYREEE in the germline V gene (reference sequence). In nucleotides, the CDR3 is TGTGCCAGCAGCTTCGGACAGACCCGATCACAAGAGACCCAGTACTTC. It translates to CASSFGQTRSQETQYF.

Concerning this clone itself: Additional DNA sequences in this sample encode the identical CDR3. The J gene is TRBJ2-2, the V gene TRBV6-5; 8 bases fit TRBD1. CDR3 length: 15 amino acids. With 6 bases clipped from V and 0 bases from J, the junction kept 3 bases outside the gene matches. Germline values: CDR1 MNHEY, CDR2 SVGAGI. Here the CDR3 reads CASRGTGANTGELFF. CDR3 coding DNA: TGTGCCAGCAGAGGGACAGGCGCGAACACCGGGGAGCTGTTTTTT.

This chain connects TRBV28 to TRBJ1-5; no firm D call. Trimming left V 4 bases short and J 7 bases short, with 20 bases between. CDR1 is MDHEN and CDR2 is SYDVKM in the germline V gene. This CDR3 comprises 16 residues. CDR3: CASSSSPKGGGQPQHF. The CDR3 DNA reads as TGTGCCAGCAGTTCCTCCCCCAAGGGAGGCGGGCAGCCCCAGCATTTT.

The chain has TRBV3-1 (or the pseudogene TRBV3-2) and TRBJ2-5; 12 nucleotides line up with TRBD2. Looked up from germline, CDR1 is LGHDT and CDR2 is YNNKEL (reference sequence). This CDR3 is 19 amino acids long. J lost 1 base, V lost 4 bases, and 13 bases had no gene match. Written as DNA, the CDR3 is TGTGCCAGCAGCCCCGGGGCGGTGCTAGCGGGGGGGGTCCAAGAGACCCAGTACTTC. Translated, it gives CASSPGAVLAGGVQETQYF.

This clone was found once. This chain connects TRBV4-1 to TRBJ2-1, with D uncertain. Trimming left V 0 bases short and J 6 bases short, with 12 bases between. This CDR3 comprises 15 residues. Germline V gives CDR1 MGHRA, CDR2 YSYEKL. CDR3 in amino acids: CASSQEELEPNEQFF. DNA of the CDR3: TGCGCCAGCAGCCAAGAAGAGCTAGAGCCCAATGAGCAGTTCTTC.

This chain links TRBV6-1 with TRBJ2-3; 7 nucleotides align to TRBD1. V trimming: 2 bases; J trimming: 1 base; junction bases outside the gene matches: 3. The CDR3 has 15 amino acids. CDR1 and CDR2 from the germline V gene are MNHNS and SASEGT. In DNA form, the CDR3 reads TGTGCCAGCAGTGAAAGGGGGCCTGGCACAGATACGCAGTATTTT. Its translation: CASSERGPGTDTQYF.

V and J are TRBV11-2 and TRBJ1-4; 8 bases align to TRBD1. Looked up from germline, CDR1 is SGHAT and CDR2 is FQNNGV. J lost 1 base, V lost 5 bases, and 9 bases had no gene match. This CDR3 contains 17 residues. The CDR3 nucleotides read TGTGCCAGCAGCCGTCAACGCGGACAGGGAACTAATGAAAAACTGTTTTTT. This encodes CASSRQRGQGTNEKLFF.

The V and J genes are TRBV7-2 and TRBJ2-1; 8 bases are shared with TRBD1. Germline V lookup: CDR1 SGHTA, CDR2 FQGNSA. This CDR3 comprises 15 residues. V dropped 1 base and J dropped 4; count of bases not matched to a gene: 3. CDR3 amino acids: CASSLEDRAYNEQFF. The CDR3 DNA reads as TGTGCCAGCAGCTTAGAGGACAGGGCATACAATGAGCAGTTCTTC.

This chain links TRBV6-2 or TRBV6-3 with TRBJ1-2; D unresolved. CDR1 and CDR2 (germline): MNHEY, SVGEGT. This CDR3 spans 11 amino acids. With 4 bases removed from V and 7 bases from J, the gap between germline ends came to 7 bases. The CDR3 sequence: CASSSFGGYTF. DNA for the CDR3: TGTGCCAGCAGTTCCTTCGGTGGCTACACCTTC.

This clone has only one observation. V usage is TRBV6-2 or TRBV6-3 and J usage is TRBJ1-2, with D uncertain. Germline V gives CDR1 MNHEY, CDR2 SVGEGT. V dropped 5 bases and J dropped 4 bases, with 8 bases sitting between them. CDR3 length equals 12 residues. The DNA for the CDR3 is TGTGCCAGCAGTCCACAGCTCTATGGCTACACCTTC. This translates into CASSPQLYGYTF.

This clone was counted once. Other DNA sequences of this sample code for an identical CDR3. The gene calls are TRBV9 and TRBJ2-5; 7 nucleotides agree with TRBD1. This CDR3 is built from 15 residues. The germline V gene encodes CDR1 SGDLS and CDR2 YYNGEE. V dropped 0 bases and J dropped 2; count of bases not matched to a gene: 4. In DNA, the CDR3 is TGTGCCAGCAGCGTAGGAGGGGGCCCACAAGAGACCCAGTACTTC. Its translation: CASSVGGGPQETQYF.

V gene TRBV27 combines with J gene TRBJ1-5, with D maybe TRBD1 (5 bases). Deletions cut 3 bases from V and 5 bases from J, with 8 bases between. Germline V gives CDR1 MNHEY, CDR2 SMNVEV (reference sequence). This CDR3 has 13 amino acids. The CDR3 coding sequence is TGTGCCAGCAGTTTCGCGGGGGATCAGCCCCAGCATTTT. The encoded protein is CASSFAGDQPQHF.

This chain connects TRBV15 to TRBJ2-5; TRBD2 aligns across 8 bases. This CDR3 spans 15 amino acids. V was clipped by 0 bases and J by 4 bases; unmatched bases: 4. CDR1 LNHNV and CDR2 YYDKDF come from the germline V gene (reference sequence). As DNA, the CDR3 is TGTGCCACCAGCAGAGATCCCACTAGCGGAGAGACCCAGTACTTC. It yields the protein CATSRDPTSGETQYF.

This clone was picked up a small number of times. The rearrangement uses TRBV29-1 and TRBJ2-1; the D gene is possibly TRBD1 (6 bases). The CDR3 contains 13 residues. Trimming removed 2 bases from V and 5 bases from J, with 10 bases in between. The germline V gene encodes CDR1 SQVTM and CDR2 ANQGSEA. The CDR3 DNA reads as TGCAGCGTTGAATCGGGACACAACAATGAGCAGTTCTTC. This encodes CSVESGHNNEQFF.